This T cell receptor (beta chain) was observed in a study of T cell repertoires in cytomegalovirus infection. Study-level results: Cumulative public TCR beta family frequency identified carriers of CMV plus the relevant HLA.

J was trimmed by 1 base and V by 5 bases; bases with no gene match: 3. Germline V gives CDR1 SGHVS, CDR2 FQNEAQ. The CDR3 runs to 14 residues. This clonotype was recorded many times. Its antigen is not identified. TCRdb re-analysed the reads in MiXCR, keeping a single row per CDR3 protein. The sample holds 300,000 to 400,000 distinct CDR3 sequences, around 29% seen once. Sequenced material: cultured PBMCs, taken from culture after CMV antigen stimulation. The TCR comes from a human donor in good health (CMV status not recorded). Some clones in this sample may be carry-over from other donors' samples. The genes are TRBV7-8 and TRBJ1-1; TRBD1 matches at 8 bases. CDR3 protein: CASSPGQANTEAFF. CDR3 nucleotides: TGTGCCAGCAGCCCGGGACAGGCGAACACTGAAGCTTTCTTT.